This section outlines one TCR beta chain sequence together with its context. Sequencing used immunoSEQ multiplex PCR; TCRdb keeps in-frame clones, though not all of them. The sample lists 13,000 or so clones, about 86% occurring once. This sample is drawn from a study of technical replicates of blood from a handful of donors. Germline V gene sequence: CDR1 SGHRS, CDR2 YFSETQ. With 2 bases removed from V and 6 bases from J, the gap between germline ends came to 16 bases. The CDR3 is 15 amino acids. The sequence was obtained from a human donor in good health. The specimen was PBMCs. The chain employs TRBV5-1 and TRBJ2-3; TRBD2 is a possible D gene (6 bases). This CDR3 reads CASSFSGSGIDTQYF. CDR3 coding DNA: TGCGCCAGCAGCTTCAGCGGGTCTGGTATTGATACGCAGTATTTT. Together with reference TRBV5-1 and TRBJ2-3, the CDR3 gives the full variable domain: KAGVTQTPRYLIKTRGQQVTLSCSPISGHRSVSWYQQTPGQGLQFLFEYFSETQRNKGNFPGRFSGRQFSNSRSEMNVSTLELGDSALYLCASSFSGSGIDTQYFGPGTRLTVL.